The entry that follows covers one T cell receptor beta chain sequence. Germline CDR1 is MDHEN and CDR2 is SYDVKM. This CDR3 contains 14 residues. Trimming took 5 bases from V and 8 from J; bases not matched to a gene: 9. This record belongs to a study of blood T cell repertoires in COVID-19. Background on the study: Acute-phase and convalescent COVID-19 samples originated in the United States, Italy and Spain. The analysed material was cDNA or gDNA that came from T cells, B-cell-depleted T cells, or PBMCs.

Clones were read by immunoSEQ multiplex PCR, and TCRdb kept only the in-frame ones, dropping some. Of approximately 98,000 clones in the sample, 82% are singletons; the top ten hold about 20%. Sequencing was done on a sample of peripheral blood. The sequence was collected from a man older than 75 with acute or convalescent COVID-19. The chain uses TRBV28 and TRBJ1-2, with 9 bases identical to TRBD1. The CDR3 loop reads CASSPGQGGKGYTF. The CDR3 DNA is TGTGCCAGCAGTCCGGGACAGGGAGGGAAGGGCTACACCTTC.